This TCR beta chain was identified during a study of beta chain features in type 1 diabetes. General study results and limits: In these data, an HLA type influence on TCRB rearrangement remained unresolved. Comparison showed that naive, central memory and Treg TCRB repertoires appeared more similar among patients than among healthy donors. TCRB CDR3s were moderately but significantly shorter in Type 1 diabetes patients in all four CD4+ subsets.

cDNA synthesis used the whole RNA isolate, giving expressed TCRB sequences. For naive, central memory and regulatory T cell samples, reads averaged around 3.6 million. Generated by immunoSEQ multiplex PCR, the TCRdb table keeps only in-frame clones and is missing some. This table holds roughly 290,000 clones, approximately 15% found once. V gave up 5 bases and J gave up 6 bases, with 7 bases separating them. Germline assignment: CDR1 SEHNR and CDR2 FQNEAQ (reference sequence). This CDR3 is 12 amino acids long. Sorting of CD4+ naive, central memory, regulatory and stem cell-like memory cells was performed via CD45RO/CCR7/CD25/CD127/CD95/CD27. The table lists this clone with a few counts. The antigen remains undetermined.

The source material was naive CD4+ T cells from blood. This chain uses TRBV7-9 with TRBJ2-2; D not certain. This receptor was obtained from a man between 18 and 35 years old with type 1 diabetes. This CDR3 reads CASSPRAGELFF. The CDR3, as DNA: TGTGCCAGCAGCCCCCGGGCCGGGGAGCTGTTTTTT. Supplemented by reference TRBV7-9 and TRBJ2-2, the full variable domain reads DTGVSQNPRHKITKRGQNVTFRCDPISEHNRLYWYRQTLGQGPEFLTYFQNEAQLEKSRLLSDRFSAERPKGSFSTLEIQRTEQGDSAMYLCASSPRAGELFFGEGSRLTVL.